This T cell receptor (beta chain) was identified in a study of early T cells in non-severe SARS-CoV-2 infection. Across the study: Sequencing used unsorted whole-blood bulk RNA, so chains lack pairing.

The CDR3 is 16 residues long. The ends lost 5 bases at V and 4 bases at J; junction bases unmatched: 5. Germline lookup yields CDR1 DFQATT and CDR2 SNEGSKA (reference sequence). There are many counts of this clonotype. From the 5' RACE reads, TCRdb called clonotypes with MiXCR, one entry per CDR3 protein. The repertoire holds about 31,000 distinct CDR3 sequences, with approximately 6% as singletons. This TCR was recovered from an adult who was a healthcare worker with PCR-confirmed SARS-CoV-2 infection or an uninfected control (not recorded which). Specimen: whole blood. V is TRBV20-1 and J is TRBJ2-1; 16 positions agree with TRBD2. CDR3 protein: CSADLGLAGGYNEQFF. CDR3 nucleotides: TGCAGTGCTGACTTGGGACTAGCGGGAGGGTACAATGAGCAGTTCTTC.